Following are 25 T cell receptor beta chains from one sample sequenced in a study of blood T cells in healthy people across ages. Using a J-beta primer mix together with a sample-barcoded 5' primer, a second PCR was run for about 6 to 11 cycles. A single record per CDR3 protein comes from TCRdb applying MiXCR to the 5' RACE reads. Here the sample spans some 900,000 distinct CDR3 sequences, about 30% being singletons. Sequencing used blood. These receptors originate from a woman aged 80 or over in good health.

This clonotype has ten or more counts. This chain links TRBV11-1 with TRBJ2-3, with D unclear. The CDR3 has 15 residues. Trimming shortened V by 3 bases and J by 2 bases, and 12 bases separated the two germline ends. The germline V gene has CDR1 SGHAT and CDR2 FQDESV (reference sequence). The CDR3 region is CASSFDPLSTDTQYF. DNA for the CDR3: TGTGCCAGCAGCTTTGACCCCCTTTCCACAGATACGCAGTATTTT.

This clonotype was seen ten or more times. The rearrangement uses TRBV7-2 and TRBJ1-2, with D perhaps matching TRBD1 (5 bases). This CDR3 contains 13 residues. Germline V gene lookup returns CDR1 SGHTA and CDR2 FQGNSA. Trimming shortened V by 5 bases and J by 5 bases, and 12 bases separated the two germline ends. Here the CDR3 DNA reads TGTGCCAGCAGCCCAGGACAAGTTTATGGCTACACCTTC. Translation: CASSPGQVYGYTF.

This clonotype was detected only a few times. The rearrangement links TRBV6-5 to TRBJ2-5; the D is unclear. CDR1 is MNHEY and CDR2 is SVGAGI in the germline V gene. Trimming cost V 4 bases and J 2 bases, with 8 bases left between them. The CDR3 contains 13 residues. The CDR3 nucleotides read TGTGCCAGCAGTTGGGCCCGGCAAGAGACCCAGTACTTC. Encoded protein: CASSWARQETQYF.

This clonotype was seen ten or more times. The chain couples TRBV28 to TRBJ2-7, with TRBD1 matching 9 bases. Germline assignment: CDR1 MDHEN and CDR2 SYDVKM. CDR3 length: 15 amino acids. V lost 6 bases to trimming and J lost 4 bases; unmatched junction nucleotides: 10. The CDR3 here is CASRIGTGIGYEQYF. The CDR3 DNA reads TGTGCCAGCAGAATCGGGACAGGGATTGGTTACGAGCAGTACTTC. The complete variable domain, with remaining parts taken from reference TRBV28 and TRBJ2-7, reads DVKVTQSSRYLVKRTGEKVFLECVQDMDHENMFWYRQDPGLGLRLIYFSYDVKMKEKGDIPEGYSVSREKKERFSLILESASTNQTSMYLCASRIGTGIGYEQYFGPGTRLTVT.

This clonotype was detected only a few times. The CDR3 DNA is TGTGCCAGCAGTGAAGGGGGGACTAGCGGGACCACAGATACGCAGTATTTT. Residues: CASSEGGTSGTTDTQYF. The rearrangement joins TRBV2 to TRBJ2-3, with 13 bases fitting TRBD2. This CDR3 contains 17 residues. Germline-derived CDR1 and CDR2 are SNHLY and FYNNEI. Trimming took 1 base from V and 2 from J; bases not matched to a gene: 3.

In this sample, this clonotype turned up a few times. Sequence at one end of the junction differs from germline and may be a read error. The chain uses TRBV6-1 and TRBJ2-5; D gene ambiguous. CDR3 length: 15 residues. Germline values: CDR1 MNHNS, CDR2 SASEGT. CDR3 sequence reads: CAGSEIGVAQETQYF. The DNA of the CDR3 is TGTGCCGGCAGTGAAATTGGGGTGGCCCAAGAGACCCAGTACTTC.

With respect to this clonotype: It is unclear where the CDR3 begins or ends on the DNA, so no DNA is shown, and the CDR3 is as TCRdb lists it. This rearrangement joins TRBV27 to TRBJ1-1; TRBD1 is the table's D call, not checked against the DNA. The CDR3 has 15 amino acids, counting both end residues. CDR1 and CDR2 from the germline V gene are MNHEY and SMNVEV (reference sequence). CDR3 protein: CASSLSFLWTVEAFF.

A word on this clonotype: Because it lacks the conserved phenylalanine or tryptophan at the end, this CDR3 is likely a read error. The genes are TRBV7-9 and TRBJ1-6; a weak D match, TRBD1 (5 bases). The V end was cut by 1 base, the J end by 2 bases, with 9 bases between. The germline V gene encodes CDR1 SEHNR and CDR2 FQNEAQ (reference sequence). The CDR3 covers 16 residues. This CDR3 reads CASSLGDGTYNSPLHV. In nucleotides, the CDR3 is TGTGCCAGCAGCTTAGGGGACGGGACCTATAATTCACCCCTCCACGTT.

This clonotype was detected ten times or more. The chain employs TRBV7-8 and TRBJ2-1, with TRBD2 matching over 7 bases. The germline V gene encodes CDR1 SGHVS and CDR2 FQNEAQ. The CDR3 contains 17 residues. V trimming: 6 bases; J trimming: 4 bases; junction bases outside the gene matches: 15. The CDR3 spells CASSIVAVGGTYNEQFF. The CDR3 DNA sequence: TGTGCCAGCAGTATTGTCGCGGTGGGGGGGACGTACAATGAGCAGTTCTTC. Combining the CDR3 with reference TRBV7-8 and TRBJ2-1 gives the whole variable domain GAGVSQSPRYKVAKRGQDVALRCDPISGHVSLFWYQQALGQGPEFLTYFQNEAQLDKSGLPSDRFFAERPEGSVSTLKIQRTQQEDSAVYLCASSIVAVGGTYNEQFFGPGTRLTVL.

Concerning this clonotype: With a much larger clone just one base away, this may be a read error. This rearrangement joins TRBV11-2 to TRBJ2-5, with D perhaps matching TRBD1 (6 bases). The J call may be mistaken, given a closer DNA end match to TRBJ2-7. The CDR3 contains 13 residues. Germline CDR1 and CDR2: SGHAT and FQNNGV. The CDR3 sequence: CARRLQGSYEQYF. The CDR3 DNA follows: TGTGCCAGGAGGTTGCAGGGGTCCTACGAGCAGTACTTC.

The chain recombines TRBV18 with TRBJ1-1, with TRBD1 matching over 8 bases. Germline V gives CDR1 KGHSH, CDR2 LQKENI. Trimming took 3 bases from V and 5 from J; bases not matched to a gene: 2. This CDR3 contains 13 residues. Here the CDR3 reads CASSPRTGTEAFF. CDR3 nucleotide sequence: TGTGCCAGCTCACCGCGGACAGGGACTGAAGCTTTCTTT.

The chain carries TRBV4-1 and TRBJ2-1; tentative D call: TRBD1 (5 bases). V lost 3 bases to trimming and J lost 7 bases, with 16 bases between them. Looked up from germline, CDR1 is MGHRA and CDR2 is YSYEKL. The CDR3 is 15 residues long. DNA for the CDR3: TGCGCCAGCAGCCATCTCCAGGGAATGAGGAATGAGCAGTTCTTC. Translating it yields CASSHLQGMRNEQFF.

This clonotype occurred once. The chain uses TRBV5-5 and TRBJ1-2; unclear D gene. Germline V gives CDR1 SGHKS, CDR2 YYEKEE (reference sequence). The CDR3 totals 14 residues. V lost 0 bases and J lost 1, with 7 bases in between. CDR3 protein: CASSLAEINYGYTF. The CDR3 DNA reads as TGTGCCAGCAGCTTGGCCGAGATTAACTATGGCTACACCTTC.

This clonotype was seen more than once but under ten times. This chain connects TRBV20-1 to TRBJ1-6, with TRBD1 as a possible D gene (6 bases). The CDR3 is made up of 16 amino acids. Trimming shortened V by 5 bases and J by 0 bases, and 14 bases separated the two germline ends. The germline V gene encodes CDR1 DFQATT and CDR2 SNEGSKA (reference sequence). Here the CDR3 reads CSARTAESSYNSPLHF. The CDR3 DNA sequence: TGCAGTGCTCGGACAGCCGAGAGCTCCTATAATTCACCCCTCCACTTT.

At least ten counts were recorded for this clonotype. This chain joins TRBV20-1 and TRBJ1-1; no definite D call. V lost 5 bases, J lost 0 bases, and 7 bases lay in between. Looked up from germline, CDR1 is DFQATT and CDR2 is SNEGSKA (reference sequence). The CDR3 loop spans 12 amino acids. CDR3 sequence: CSAPRLNTEAFF. The CDR3 region has the DNA TGCAGTGCTCCCCGATTGAACACTGAAGCTTTCTTT.

The V and J genes are TRBV3-1 and TRBJ1-5; 9 nucleotides align to TRBD1. This CDR3 spans 16 amino acids. Germline CDR1 and CDR2: LGHDT and YNNKEL (reference sequence). V was clipped by 3 bases and J by 5 bases; unmatched bases: 8. The CDR3 DNA reads as TGTGCCAGCAGCCACAAAACAGGGGGCTCGCATCAGCCCCAGCATTTT. Amino acids: CASSHKTGGSHQPQHF.

This clonotype has more than one count but fewer than ten. The chain recombines TRBV6-2 or TRBV6-3 with TRBJ2-7; the D call may be TRBD1 or TRBD2 (5 bases each). This CDR3 is built from 14 residues. Deletions cut 3 bases from V and 2 bases from J, with 11 bases between. Germline CDR1 and CDR2: MNHEY and SVGEGT. CDR3 nucleotide sequence: TGTGCCAGCAGTTATAATGGGGGAACCTACGAGCAGTACTTC. Translation: CASSYNGGTYEQYF.

This clonotype was recorded at least ten times. The V and J genes are TRBV28 and TRBJ2-5; 7 nucleotides agree with TRBD1. CDR1 is MDHEN, CDR2 SYDVKM, per germline. The CDR3 extends over 15 amino acids. Trimming cost V 3 bases and J 5 bases; bases outside gene matches: 9. The CDR3 bases are TGTGCCAGCAGTTTTTCGGCCAGGGGGAGCGAGACCCAGTACTTC. It yields the protein CASSFSARGSETQYF.

The chain links TRBV7-9 to TRBJ1-2, with D hard to call. The germline gives CDR1 SEHNR, CDR2 FQNEAQ (reference sequence). With 3 bases removed from V and 7 bases from J, the gap between germline ends came to 6 bases. The CDR3 is made up of 11 amino acids. In nucleotides, the CDR3 is TGTGCCAGCAGCTTTAATTCTGGCTACACCTTC. Protein: CASSFNSGYTF.

The genes are TRBV19 and TRBJ2-2; possible D gene TRBD2, 5 bases. Trimming shortened V by 4 bases and J by 6 bases, and 21 bases separated the two germline ends. Germline V gives CDR1 LNHDA, CDR2 SQIVND (reference sequence). This CDR3 is 17 amino acids long. This CDR3 is CASSKTEGLRFAGELFF. As DNA, the CDR3 is TGTGCCAGTAGTAAGACCGAGGGATTAAGGTTCGCCGGGGAGCTGTTTTTT.

On this clonotype: Sequence at one end of the junction differs from germline and may be a read error. The chain uses TRBV20-1 and TRBJ2-4, with a possible D match to TRBD2 (7 bases). With the DNA end fitting TRBJ2-7 better, the J assignment may be wrong. Germline-derived CDR1 and CDR2 are DFQATT and SNEGSKA (reference sequence). CDR3 size: 16 residues. The CDR3 sequence: CGARGSLGGSRYEQYF. CDR3 nucleotide sequence: TGCGGTGCTAGGGGGTCTTTGGGCGGGAGTCGGTACGAGCAGTACTTC.

This clonotype was observed a few times. The gene calls are TRBV18 and TRBJ2-2; perhaps TRBD1 as D (5 bases). CDR1 is KGHSH and CDR2 is LQKENI in the germline V gene. V lost 3 bases and J lost 5, with 13 bases in between. CDR3 size: 15 residues. The CDR3 loop is CASSPVGLRTGELFF. CDR3 bases: TGTGCCAGCTCACCTGTGGGGCTTCGAACCGGGGAGCTGTTTTTT.

The CDR3 bases are TGTGCCAGCAGCGTGCTGGCGGGACGGAATCAGCCCCAGCATTTT. This sequence encodes CASSVLAGRNQPQHF. This rearrangement joins TRBV5-8 to TRBJ1-5, with D tentatively TRBD1 (5 bases). The germline CDR1 and CDR2 sequences are SGHTS and YDEGEE. Trimming cost V 4 bases and J 4 bases, with 15 bases left between them. This CDR3 is built from 15 residues. Full variable domain (missing parts from reference TRBV5-8 and TRBJ1-5): EAGVTQSPTHLIKTRGQQATLRCSPISGHTSVYWYQQALGLGLQFLLWYDEGEERNRGNFPPRFSGRQFPNYSSELNVNALELEDSALYLCASSVLAGRNQPQHFGDGTRLSIL.

This clonotype was counted once. This chain uses TRBV6-6 with TRBJ2-2; the D call may be TRBD1 or TRBD2 (6 bases each). Trimming took off 4 bases at V and 2 bases at J, with 14 bases between the two ends. This CDR3 region has 16 residues. CDR1 MNHNY and CDR2 SVGAGI come from the germline V gene (reference sequence). In nucleotides, the CDR3 is TGTGCCAGCAGTTTTCCGAGGGGGGCTAACACCGGGGAGCTGTTTTTT. Its protein is CASSFPRGANTGELFF.

V gene TRBV30 combines with J gene TRBJ2-7, with 8 bases matching TRBD2. The CDR3 consists of 17 residues. Per the germline V gene, CDR1 is GTSNPN and CDR2 is SVGIG (reference sequence). The trim removed 0 bases at V and 1 base at J, leaving 11 bases unmatched. As DNA, the CDR3 is TGTGCCTGGAGTGTACGGTCCCTAGCGGGTCATTCCTACGAGCAGTACTTC. Translating gives CAWSVRSLAGHSYEQYF.